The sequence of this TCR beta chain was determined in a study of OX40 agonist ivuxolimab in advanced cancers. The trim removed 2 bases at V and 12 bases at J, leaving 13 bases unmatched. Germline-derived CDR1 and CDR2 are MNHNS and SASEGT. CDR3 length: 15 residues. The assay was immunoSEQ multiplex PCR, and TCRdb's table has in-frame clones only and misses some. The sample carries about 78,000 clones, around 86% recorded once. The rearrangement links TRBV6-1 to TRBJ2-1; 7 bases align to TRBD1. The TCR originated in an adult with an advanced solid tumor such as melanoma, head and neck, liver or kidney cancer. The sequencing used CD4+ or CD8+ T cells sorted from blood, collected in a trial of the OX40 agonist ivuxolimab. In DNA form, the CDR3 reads TGTGCCAGCAGTGAATACGGCAGGGGGAAGGCGAGGCAGTTCTTC. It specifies CASSEYGRGKARQFF.